The 7 T cell receptor beta chains in this list originate from one sample, sequenced in a study of blood T cell repertoires in COVID-19. Measured with immunoSEQ multiplex PCR; TCRdb has only the in-frame clones, and not every one. The sample carries 150,000 to 200,000 clones, 75% to 90% recorded once. The sample taken for sequencing was peripheral blood. These receptors all stem from a human donor in a cohort sampled during active COVID-19.

The chain combines TRBV29-1 with TRBJ2-7; TRBD2 matches 12 bases. With V trimmed by 6 bases and J by 3 bases, 9 bases remained unmatched. CDR3 length equals 15 residues. Looked up from germline, CDR1 is SQVTM and CDR2 is ANQGSEA. This CDR3 reads CSVLRLAGVRYEQYF. The CDR3 DNA reads as TGCAGCGTCCTAAGACTAGCGGGAGTCCGCTACGAGCAGTACTTC.

The V gene is TRBV29-1, the J gene TRBJ1-1; D is ambiguous. Germline CDR1 and CDR2: SQVTM and ANQGSEA. Trimming stripped 8 bases from V and 4 bases from J, with 20 bases between. The CDR3 spans 14 residues. CDR3 amino acids: CSTNSPSGRTEAFF. CDR3 in DNA: TGCAGCACCAATTCCCCGTCCGGTCGCACTGAAGCTTTCTTT.

The chain links TRBV2 to TRBJ2-3, with a possible D match to TRBD1 (6 bases). Trimming pared 5 bases from V and 4 bases from J, leaving 19 bases between. Germline values: CDR1 SNHLY, CDR2 FYNNEI. This CDR3 region has 16 residues. CDR3 loop: CASSRSGDLDADTQYF. The CDR3 bases are TGTGCCAGCAGTAGGTCAGGGGACCTAGACGCAGATACGCAGTATTTT.

This clone has just one count. V gene TRBV3-1 (or the pseudogene TRBV3-2) combines with J gene TRBJ1-1; D is perhaps TRBD1 (5 bases). V lost 5 bases to trimming and J lost 7 bases, with 23 bases between them. Germline CDR1 is LGHDT and CDR2 is YNNKEL (reference sequence). The CDR3 length is 16 residues. The CDR3: CASSSYPGQPDHEAFF. The DNA of the CDR3 is TGTGCCAGCAGCTCTTATCCAGGGCAGCCCGATCATGAAGCTTTCTTT.

V gene TRBV6-6 combines with J gene TRBJ2-7; D ambiguous. Per the germline V gene, CDR1 is MNHNY and CDR2 is SVGAGI (reference sequence). The CDR3 has 15 amino acids. V was trimmed by 0 bases and J by 3 bases, leaving 12 bases between them. The CDR3 bases are TGTGCCAGCAGTTACTCGATCCCGGAGTTCTACGAGCAGTACTTC. Translated: CASSYSIPEFYEQYF.

V is TRBV18 and J is TRBJ2-7; 7 nucleotides match TRBD1. Germline V CDR1 and CDR2: KGHSH, LQKENI. V was pared by 4 bases and J by 1 base, with 13 bases of the junction left unmatched. This CDR3 has 17 amino acids. CDR3 nucleotide sequence: TGTGCCAGCTCACGAGAGGGTCCTGCAGGGGGTTCCTACGAGCAGTACTTC. Its translation is CASSREGPAGGSYEQYF.

V gene TRBV15 combines with J gene TRBJ1-2; possible D gene TRBD1, 6 bases. Germline assignment: CDR1 LNHNV and CDR2 YYDKDF (reference sequence). The CDR3 length is 17 residues. Trimming pared 4 bases from V and 4 bases from J, leaving 22 bases between. The DNA for the CDR3 is TGTGCCACCAGCAACTCCCGGGGGGCTGTAGGGGTCTATGGCTACACCTTC. As protein: CATSNSRGAVGVYGYTF.